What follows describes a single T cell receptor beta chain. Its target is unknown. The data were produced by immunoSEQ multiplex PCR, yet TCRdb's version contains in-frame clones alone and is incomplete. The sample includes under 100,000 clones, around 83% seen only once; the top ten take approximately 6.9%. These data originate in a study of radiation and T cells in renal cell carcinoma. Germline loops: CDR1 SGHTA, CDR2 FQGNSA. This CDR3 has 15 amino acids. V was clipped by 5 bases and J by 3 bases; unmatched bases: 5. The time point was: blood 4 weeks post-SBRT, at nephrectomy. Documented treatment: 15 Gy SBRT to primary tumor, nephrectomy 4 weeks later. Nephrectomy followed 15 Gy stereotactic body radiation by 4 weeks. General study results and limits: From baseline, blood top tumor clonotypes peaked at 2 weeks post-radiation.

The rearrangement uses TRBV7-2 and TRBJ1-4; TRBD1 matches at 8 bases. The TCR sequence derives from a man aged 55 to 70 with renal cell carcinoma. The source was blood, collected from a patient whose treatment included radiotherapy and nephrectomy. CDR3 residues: CASSATGGSNEKLFF. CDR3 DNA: TGTGCCAGCAGCGCTACAGGGGGATCTAATGAAAAACTGTTTTTT.